Following are 19 T cell receptor beta chains from one sample sequenced in a study of T cell responses to AZD1222 COVID-19 vaccine. The assay was immunoSEQ multiplex PCR, and TCRdb's table has in-frame clones only and misses some. The sample yields about 86,000 clones, approximately 89% seen once. The sequenced sample was peripheral blood, obtained 28 days after the second AZD1222 dose. These receptors all come from an adult who received the AZD1222 COVID-19 vaccine.

V and J are TRBV5-5 and TRBJ1-1; TRBD1 is a possible D gene (6 bases). From germline, CDR1 is SGHKS and CDR2 YYEKEE (reference sequence). The CDR3 runs to 15 residues. Trimming took 3 bases from V and 1 from J, leaving 13 bases between them. The chain's CDR3 is CASSWGGQPNTEAFF. The CDR3 nucleotides are TGTGCCAGCAGCTGGGGGGGCCAGCCGAACACTGAAGCTTTCTTT.

This clone turned up a few times. This rearrangement joins TRBV20-1 to TRBJ1-5; D possibly corresponds to TRBD1 (5 bases). The CDR3 has 12 residues. Per germline, CDR1 DFQATT and CDR2 SNEGSKA (reference sequence). The V end lost 3 bases, the J end lost 6 bases, and 9 bases lay between the germline ends. CDR3 sequence: CSASHGGQPQHF. The CDR3 bases are TGCAGTGCTAGTCACGGGGGTCAGCCCCAGCATTTT.

This clone has only one observation. The rearrangement joins TRBV19 to TRBJ2-7; D is possibly TRBD1 (5 bases). V was cut by 0 bases and J by 2 bases, with 11 bases left in between. This CDR3 spans 15 amino acids. Germline V CDR1 and CDR2: LNHDA, SQIVND (reference sequence). In nucleotides, the CDR3 is TGTGCCAGTAGTATAGACTCTCAGGGTCCCTACGAGCAGTACTTC. This encodes CASSIDSQGPYEQYF.

The chain joins TRBV4-3 to TRBJ2-7; D possibly uses TRBD1 or TRBD2 (5 bases each). V gave up 4 bases and J gave up 3 bases, with 16 bases separating them. The CDR3 is made up of 15 amino acids. The germline V gene encodes CDR1 LGHNA and CDR2 YSLEER. The CDR3 spells CASSRSGTAIYEQYF. CDR3 nucleotide sequence: TGCGCCAGCAGCCGATCCGGGACGGCGATCTACGAGCAGTACTTC.

This clone was seen only once. V is TRBV28 and J is TRBJ1-1, with D maybe TRBD1 (6 bases). CDR3 size: 13 residues. Germline values: CDR1 MDHEN, CDR2 SYDVKM. The V gene lost 5 bases and the J gene lost 8 bases, with 15 bases spanning the gap. The CDR3 protein is CASSNNRVPEAFF. Here the CDR3 DNA reads TGTGCCAGCAGTAACAACAGGGTACCCGAAGCTTTCTTT. Complete variable domain (other parts from reference TRBV28 and TRBJ1-1): DVKVTQSSRYLVKRTGEKVFLECVQDMDHENMFWYRQDPGLGLRLIYFSYDVKMKEKGDIPEGYSVSREKKERFSLILESASTNQTSMYLCASSNNRVPEAFFGQGTRLTVV.

The chain recombines TRBV3-1 (or the pseudogene TRBV3-2) with TRBJ2-3; TRBD2 matches at 7 bases. The V gene end was trimmed by 1 base and the J gene end by 0 bases; junction bases not matched to a gene: 1. CDR1 and CDR2 (germline): LGHDT, YNNKEL (reference sequence). The CDR3 is 15 amino acids. CDR3 amino acids: CASSQVSGSTDTQYF. The CDR3 DNA sequence: TGTGCCAGCAGCCAAGTTAGCGGGAGCACAGATACGCAGTATTTT.

This sequence joins TRBV15 and TRBJ2-1; D possibly uses TRBD1 or TRBD2 (5 bases each). The CDR3 spans 16 residues. In germline, CDR1 is LNHNV, CDR2 YYDKDF (reference sequence). V lost 0 bases to trimming and J lost 0 bases, with 9 bases between them. The CDR3, as DNA: TGTGCCACCAGCAGAGAAGGGACCCCCTCCTACAATGAGCAGTTCTTC. Translated: CATSREGTPSYNEQFF.

The CDR3 loop is CASSNRDSKTGELFF. The CDR3 DNA is TGCGCCAGCAGCAACCGGGACAGTAAAACCGGGGAGCTGTTTTTT. The chain employs TRBV4-1 and TRBJ2-2, with 7 bases lining up with TRBD1. V dropped 5 bases and J dropped 5; count of bases not matched to a gene: 8. Germline lookup yields CDR1 MGHRA and CDR2 YSYEKL. This CDR3 is built from 15 residues.

The chain combines TRBV6-5 with TRBJ2-1, with 8 bases aligning to TRBD2. CDR1 and CDR2 from the germline V gene are MNHEY and SVGAGI. The CDR3 is 15 amino acids. The trim removed 2 bases at V and 7 bases at J, leaving 7 bases unmatched. The DNA of the CDR3 is TGTGCCAGCAGTTACGGGGCGGGGGGTGAAAATGAGCAGTTCTTC. It yields the protein CASSYGAGGENEQFF.

The V and J genes are TRBV7-9 and TRBJ2-7, with unresolved D. V was clipped by 5 bases and J by 7 bases, with 12 bases between them. Germline-derived CDR1 and CDR2 are SEHNR and FQNEAQ (reference sequence). This CDR3 contains 12 residues. CDR3 DNA: TGTGCCAGCAGCCTAGTGGGGTATGAGCAGTACTTC. The encoded protein is CASSLVGYEQYF.

The chain joins TRBV27 to TRBJ1-2; TRBD1 matches 7 bases. Trimming removed 6 bases from V and 4 bases from J; junction bases left unmatched: 8. Per germline, CDR1 MNHEY and CDR2 SMNVEV (reference sequence). The CDR3 is 14 amino acids. Written as DNA, the CDR3 is TGTGCCAGCAGCCCCAGGGCAGGGGGCTATGGCTACACCTTC. Translated, it gives CASSPRAGGYGYTF.

The chain has TRBV18 and TRBJ2-1, with TRBD1 matching 7 bases. Germline CDR1 is KGHSH and CDR2 is LQKENI. The length of the CDR3 is 18 residues. The V segment lost 0 bases and the J segment 4 bases; nucleotides outside the gene matches: 12. CDR3 amino acids: CASSPPIGTDKQYNEQFF. Here the CDR3 DNA reads TGTGCCAGCTCACCACCGATCGGGACAGACAAACAGTACAATGAGCAGTTCTTC.

The chain couples TRBV9 to TRBJ1-1; D gene unclear. The V and J ends lost 10 bases and 4 bases respectively, with 20 bases between them. Germline CDR1 and CDR2: SGDLS and YYNGEE. This CDR3 comprises 14 residues. Here the CDR3 reads CAPTLSRSGTEAFF. The CDR3 bases are TGTGCCCCTACCTTAAGCCGGTCGGGCACTGAAGCTTTCTTT.

The V and J genes are TRBV29-1 and TRBJ1-1, with D possibly being TRBD1 (6 bases). This CDR3 contains 13 residues. Trimming took off 6 bases at V and 7 bases at J, with 18 bases between the two ends. CDR1 is SQVTM, CDR2 ANQGSEA, per germline. CDR3 protein: CSVVVIGGGEAFF. The CDR3 nucleotides read TGCAGCGTCGTCGTCATAGGGGGGGGTGAAGCTTTCTTT.

This chain joins TRBV5-5 and TRBJ1-2, with D maybe TRBD1 (5 bases). Germline values: CDR1 SGHKS, CDR2 YYEKEE (reference sequence). The CDR3 sequence is 13 residues long. Trimming took 4 bases from V and 2 from J, leaving 9 bases between them. CDR3 bases: TGTGCCAGCAGCGGTAGACAGAACTATGGCTACACCTTC. Protein product: CASSGRQNYGYTF.

The J gene is TRBJ2-3, the V gene TRBV7-8, with a possible D match to TRBD1 (6 bases). Germline-derived CDR1 and CDR2 are SGHVS and FQNEAQ. The CDR3 is 15 residues long. V was clipped by 3 bases and J by 6 bases, with 16 bases between them. Here the CDR3 reads CASSFDQQGGDTQYF. In DNA form, the CDR3 reads TGTGCCAGCAGCTTCGACCAACAGGGTGGCGATACGCAGTATTTT.

This chain connects TRBV20-1 to TRBJ2-2; no reliable D call. V lost 3 bases to trimming and J lost 1 base, with 9 bases between them. CDR3 length equals 14 residues. Per germline, CDR1 DFQATT and CDR2 SNEGSKA (reference sequence). CDR3 region: CSASPTENTGELFF. The DNA for the CDR3 is TGCAGTGCTAGTCCGACGGAGAACACCGGGGAGCTGTTTTTT.

The chain recombines TRBV3-1 (or the pseudogene TRBV3-2) with TRBJ1-1, with TRBD1 matching 8 bases. The CDR3 extends over 12 amino acids. Germline V gene data show CDR1 as LGHDT and CDR2 as YNNKEL (reference sequence). The junction had 2 bases not matched to a gene; V was cut back by 1 base and J by 10 bases. CDR3 sequence (DNA): TGTGCCAGCAGCCAAGGGACAGGGCGAGCTTTCTTT. Protein product: CASSQGTGRAFF.

The V and J genes are TRBV19 and TRBJ1-4; D remains unclear. V lost 5 bases, J lost 5 bases, and 9 bases lay in between. This CDR3 has 13 amino acids. Germline loops: CDR1 LNHDA, CDR2 SQIVND (reference sequence). CDR3 sequence: CASSPRNNEKLFF. CDR3 DNA sequence: TGTGCCAGTAGTCCCCGGAACAATGAAAAACTGTTTTTT.